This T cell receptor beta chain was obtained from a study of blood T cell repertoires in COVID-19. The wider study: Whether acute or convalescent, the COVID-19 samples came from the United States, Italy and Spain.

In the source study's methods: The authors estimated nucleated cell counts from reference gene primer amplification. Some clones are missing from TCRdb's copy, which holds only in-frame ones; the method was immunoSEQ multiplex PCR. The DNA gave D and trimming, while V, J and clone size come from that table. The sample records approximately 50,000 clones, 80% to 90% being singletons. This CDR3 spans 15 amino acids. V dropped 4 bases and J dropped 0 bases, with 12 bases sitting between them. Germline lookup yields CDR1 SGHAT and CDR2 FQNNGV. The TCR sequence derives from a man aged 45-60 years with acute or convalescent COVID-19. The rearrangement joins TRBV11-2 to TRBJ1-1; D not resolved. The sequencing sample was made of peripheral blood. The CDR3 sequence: CASSSPMRVNTEAFF. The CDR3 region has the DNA TGTGCCAGCAGCTCGCCGATGAGGGTGAACACTGAAGCTTTCTTT.